This T cell receptor (beta chain) was identified during a study of regulatory T cells in long-lasting Graves disease. General study findings and limits: Persistent disease preferred TRBV28, TRBJ1-2 and TRBJ2-5. Persistent Graves' patients showed a TCR diversity that was lower than that of newly diagnosed ones.

Regarding time point: newly diagnosed GD, antithyroid drugs for less than 3 months. Extracted RNA from PBMCs served as the source of the TCR library. Clinicians diagnosed Graves' disease using American Thyroid Association guidelines. Libraries of TCR beta came from iRepertoire HTBI primers plus Arm-PCR of CDR3 regions. TCRdb re-analysed the multiplex PCR reads in MiXCR, keeping a single row per CDR3 protein. The sample has over 450,000 distinct CDR3 sequences, 12% seen once. Trimming pared 5 bases from V and 3 bases from J, leaving 24 bases between. CDR1 is MDHEN, CDR2 SYDVKM, per germline. The CDR3 contains 18 residues. About this clonotype itself: What it recognizes is unknown.

A further study also used this sample, focusing on T cells in Graves' hyperthyroidism and ophthalmopathy. From that second work: Diagnosis rested on symptoms, serum thyroxine and TRAb, thyroid ultrasound, and orbital computed tomography.

This receptor was obtained from a woman under 40 with Graves disease. The source material was peripheral blood mononuclear cells (PBMCs), sampled at new diagnosis, from a patient treated with antithyroid drugs. V gene TRBV28 combines with J gene TRBJ2-3; D is perhaps TRBD1 (6 bases). CDR3 coding DNA: TGTGCCAGCAGTACCCCACAACCGGGACAAGGAACTACAGATACGCAGTATTTT. This sequence encodes CASSTPQPGQGTTDTQYF.